These 13 T cell receptor beta chains came from one sample sequenced in a study of blood T cell repertoires in COVID-19. Profiling relied on immunoSEQ multiplex PCR, and the TCRdb table lists in-frame clones only, not all of them. Of around 100,000 clones in the sample, roughly 90% are singletons; the top ten hold about 4%. Sequenced sample: peripheral blood. The receptor source for this set is a woman aged 55 to 70 with acute or convalescent COVID-19.

The chain is built from TRBV6-5 and TRBJ2-7; 8 bases map to TRBD2. The V gene's germline CDR1 is MNHEY and CDR2 SVGAGI. The CDR3 consists of 15 residues. Trimming removed 6 bases from V and 2 bases from J; junction bases left unmatched: 9. CDR3 amino acids: CASSQTGLAPYEQYF. CDR3 DNA: TGTGCCAGCAGCCAAACCGGACTAGCACCCTACGAGCAGTACTTC.

A few counts support this clone. J is TRBJ2-1 and V is TRBV14, with D possibly being TRBD2 (5 bases). There are 16 residues in the CDR3. The V gene's germline CDR1 is SGHDN and CDR2 FVKESK. V was trimmed by 3 bases and J by 2 bases, leaving 14 bases between them. In DNA, the CDR3 is TGTGCCAGCAGCCAGACACTAGTCCTACCCTACAATGAGCAGTTCTTC. Translation gives CASSQTLVLPYNEQFF.

This clone has a single count. The rearrangement joins TRBV6-5 to TRBJ1-1; TRBD1 might be the D (5 bases). Trimming pared 8 bases from V and 3 bases from J, leaving 13 bases between. The CDR3 extends over 13 amino acids. Germline CDR1 MNHEY, CDR2 SVGAGI. CDR3 sequence (DNA): TGTGCCAGCTGCCGGGACTTACACACTGAAGCTTTCTTT. It translates to CASCRDLHTEAFF.

V and J are TRBV18 and TRBJ1-5; 7 positions agree with TRBD1. In germline, CDR1 is KGHSH, CDR2 LQKENI. The J segment lost 6 bases and the V segment lost 6 bases, leaving 8 bases of the junction unmatched. This CDR3 spans 14 amino acids. This CDR3 reads CASSQDRVGQPQHF. The CDR3 DNA is TGTGCCAGCTCTCAAGACAGGGTGGGTCAGCCCCAGCATTTT.

The J gene is TRBJ1-5, the V gene TRBV30; 10 nucleotides align to TRBD1. This CDR3 has 15 amino acids. The germline CDR1 and CDR2 sequences are GTSNPN and SVGIG (reference sequence). J was trimmed by 7 bases and V by 1 base; bases with no gene match: 7. The chain's CDR3 is CAWSGGQGSWQPQHF. CDR3 sequence (DNA): TGTGCCTGGAGTGGGGGACAGGGGTCATGGCAGCCCCAGCATTTT.

This sequence joins TRBV27 and TRBJ2-7; 7 nucleotides line up with TRBD1. CDR1 is MNHEY and CDR2 is SMNVEV in the germline V gene (reference sequence). There are 15 residues in the CDR3. The trim removed 4 bases at V and 2 bases at J, leaving 8 bases unmatched. DNA of the CDR3: TGTGCCAGCAGTTCGCGACAGGGCTCCACCTACGAGCAGTACGTC. Translated: CASSSRQGSTYEQYV.

V gene TRBV9 combines with J gene TRBJ1-1, with TRBD1 identical over 12 bases. The CDR3 consists of 14 residues. From germline, CDR1 is SGDLS and CDR2 YYNGEE. With V trimmed by 4 bases and J by 5 bases, 3 bases remained unmatched. The CDR3 nucleotides read TGTGCCAGCAGCTTGGGACAGGGGGCTACTGAAGCTTTCTTT. The encoded protein is CASSLGQGATEAFF. Based on the CDR3 plus reference TRBV9 and TRBJ1-1, the full variable domain is DSGVTQTPKHLITATGQRVTLRCSPRSGDLSVYWYQQSLDQGLQFLIQYYNGEERAKGNILERFSAQQFPDLHSELNLSSLELGDSALYFCASSLGQGATEAFFGQGTRLTVV.

This sequence joins TRBV24-1 and TRBJ1-5; D gene uncertain. CDR1 and CDR2 (germline): KGHDR, SFDVKD. There are 13 residues in the CDR3. The V gene lost 3 bases and the J gene lost 4 bases, with 6 bases spanning the gap. CDR3 in amino acids: CATSDAGNQPQHF. CDR3 coding DNA: TGTGCCACCAGTGATGCGGGAAATCAGCCCCAGCATTTT.

Concerning this clone itself: Its ends do not fully match the called genes, so a read error is possible. CDR3 loop: CAINEQGMNTEAFF. For the CDR3, the DNA is TGTGCCATCAATGAGCAGGGGATGAACACTGAAGCTTTCTTT. The rearrangement joins TRBV10-3 to TRBJ1-1; maybe TRBD1 (6 bases). The CDR3 is made up of 14 amino acids. Germline V gene data show CDR1 as ENHRY and CDR2 as SYGVKD.

Only a few counts were recorded for this clone. This sequence joins TRBV15 and TRBJ1-4; weak D call: TRBD1 (5 bases). This CDR3 is 16 amino acids long. Trimming shortened V by 3 bases and J by 13 bases, and 24 bases separated the two germline ends. CDR1 LNHNV and CDR2 YYDKDF come from the germline V gene (reference sequence). As DNA, the CDR3 is TGTGCCACCAGCAGGGGGGGGACGGCAGGCCCCTCTAGACTGTTTTTT. Protein product: CATSRGGTAGPSRLFF.

This chain uses TRBV12-3 or TRBV12-4 with TRBJ2-4; the D gene is possibly TRBD1 (6 bases). This CDR3 region has 13 residues. V dropped 5 bases and J dropped 15 bases, with 20 bases sitting between them. CDR3 coding DNA: TGTGCCAGCAGTACCCCACCCGGGACACTGCCGTACTTC. This sequence encodes CASSTPPGTLPYF.

This sequence joins TRBV5-5 and TRBJ2-7, with D possibly being TRBD2 (5 bases). With 2 bases removed from V and 5 bases from J, the gap between germline ends came to 11 bases. Germline V gene data show CDR1 as SGHKS and CDR2 as YYEKEE (reference sequence). The CDR3 has 13 residues. The CDR3 region is CASSFSEGNEQYF. CDR3 DNA: TGTGCCAGCAGCTTTTCAGAGGGTAACGAGCAGTACTTC. The full variable domain, completed using reference TRBV5-5 and TRBJ2-7, is DAGVTQSPTHLIKTRGQQVTLRCSPISGHKSVSWYQQVLGQGPQFIFQYYEKEERGRGNFPDRFSARQFPNYSSELNVNALLLGDSALYLCASSFSEGNEQYFGPGTRLTVT.

The genes are TRBV7-8 and TRBJ1-6, with TRBD1 matching over 7 bases. CDR1 and CDR2 (germline): SGHVS, FQNEAQ. The CDR3 runs to 16 residues. V dropped 0 bases and J dropped 9; count of bases not matched to a gene: 8. The CDR3 nucleotides are TGTGCCAGCAGCTTAGCAACGGTCAGGGGGAGTTCACCCCTCCACTTT. Its translation: CASSLATVRGSSPLHF.